Listed here are 14 T cell receptor beta chains from one sample, sequenced in a study of blood T cell repertoires in COVID-19. The data were produced by immunoSEQ multiplex PCR, yet TCRdb's version contains in-frame clones alone and is incomplete. This table holds around 340,000 clones, roughly nine tenths found once. Sample: peripheral blood. The receptors were sampled from a woman between 55 and 75 years old with COVID-19, enrolled during active disease.

V is TRBV2 and J is TRBJ1-1; a weak D match, TRBD1 (6 bases). CDR1 is SNHLY, CDR2 FYNNEI, per germline. The germline V and J ends were trimmed by 2 bases and 1 base, with 20 bases remaining between them. There are 18 residues in the CDR3. CDR3 sequence reads: CASSEPPKRTEWNTEAFF. CDR3 nucleotide sequence: TGTGCCAGCAGTGAACCCCCCAAACGGACAGAATGGAACACTGAAGCTTTCTTT.

CDR3 nucleotide sequence: TGTGCCAGCAGCTTAATGGGACAGAGCACAGATACGCAGTATTTT. Translating gives CASSLMGQSTDTQYF. V and J are TRBV7-3 and TRBJ2-3, with TRBD1 matching over 7 bases. CDR3 size: 15 residues. Per the germline V gene, CDR1 is SGHTA and CDR2 is FQGTGA. J was trimmed by 0 bases and V by 1 base; bases with no gene match: 1.

The rearrangement uses TRBV28 and TRBJ2-3; 7 nucleotides agree with TRBD2. The germline CDR1 and CDR2 sequences are MDHEN and SYDVKM. The CDR3 length is 13 residues. J was trimmed by 3 bases and V by 9 bases; bases with no gene match: 6. In nucleotides, the CDR3 is TGTGCCAGTAAAATGGGGGGGACAGATACGCAGTATTTT. It translates to CASKMGGTDTQYF.

The chain has TRBV19 and TRBJ2-4; the match to TRBD2 covers 10 bases. The trim removed 6 bases at V and 0 bases at J, leaving 14 bases unmatched. Per the germline V gene, CDR1 is LNHDA and CDR2 is SQIVND (reference sequence). The CDR3 contains 19 residues. The CDR3 sequence is CASRRLAGVANQAKNIQYF. The CDR3 nucleotides read TGTGCCAGTAGGCGGCTAGCGGGGGTAGCTAACCAAGCCAAAAACATTCAGTACTTC.

The table lists this clone with a few counts. The chain combines TRBV5-4 with TRBJ2-7; 7 bases agree with TRBD1. V lost 3 bases to trimming and J lost 3 bases; unmatched junction nucleotides: 6. CDR1 is SGHNT and CDR2 is YYREEE in the germline V gene (reference sequence). The CDR3 totals 14 residues. Here the CDR3 DNA reads TGTGCCAGCAGCTCGGGGACAGTCCGCTACGAGCAGTACTTC. Amino acids: CASSSGTVRYEQYF.

The CDR3 region has the DNA TGTGCCAGCAGGGATGGGACAGCTTACACTGAAGCTTTCTTT. Protein product: CASRDGTAYTEAFF. The chain recombines TRBV2 with TRBJ1-1; 7 nucleotides line up with TRBD1. The germline V gene has CDR1 SNHLY and CDR2 FYNNEI. There are 14 residues in the CDR3. Unmatched junction bases numbered 7, after V lost 6 bases and J lost 3 bases.

This clone was detected only once. The chain employs TRBV5-1 and TRBJ2-1; 14 bases fit TRBD2. Germline CDR1 and CDR2: SGHRS and YFSETQ. The CDR3 sequence is 15 residues long. J gave up 7 bases and V 4 bases, and 4 bases lay outside the gene matches. CDR3 loop: CASSQTSGGVNEQFF. The CDR3 DNA reads TGCGCCAGCAGCCAGACTAGCGGGGGGGTAAATGAGCAGTTCTTC.

The chain carries TRBV7-6 and TRBJ1-2, with D possibly matching TRBD1 (5 bases). Germline CDR1 SGHVS, CDR2 FNYEAQ. Trimming cost V 3 bases and J 6 bases, with 14 bases left between them. The CDR3 loop spans 14 amino acids. The chain's CDR3 is CASSLGEGMDGYTF. CDR3 in DNA: TGTGCCAGCAGCTTGGGGGAGGGGATGGATGGCTACACCTTC. The entire variable domain, with the rest obtained from reference TRBV7-6 and TRBJ1-2, is as follows: GAGVSQSPRYKVTKRGQDVALRCDPISGHVSLYWYRQALGQGPEFLTYFNYEAQQDKSGLPNDRFSAERPEGSISTLTIQRTEQRDSAMYRCASSLGEGMDGYTFGSGTRLTVV.

The CDR3 DNA reads TGTGCCAGCAGCCCGACCCCTAAACTATCTAGCGAAGGCACAGATACGCAGTATTTT. Translation gives CASSPTPKLSSEGTDTQYF. The chain employs TRBV13 and TRBJ2-3; D might be TRBD2 (6 bases). CDR1 and CDR2 (germline): PRHDT, FYEKMQ (reference sequence). The CDR3 runs to 19 residues. Trimming took off 5 bases at V and 1 base at J, with 25 bases between the two ends. Combining the CDR3 with reference TRBV13 and TRBJ2-3 gives the whole variable domain AAGVIQSPRHLIKEKRETATLKCYPIPRHDTVYWYQQGPGQDPQFLISFYEKMQSDKGSIPDRFSAQQFSDYHSELNMSSLELGDSALYFCASSPTPKLSSEGTDTQYFGPGTRLTVL.

This clone was detected a few times. The chain links TRBV11-2 to TRBJ2-7, with a possible D match to TRBD1 (6 bases). This CDR3 spans 14 amino acids. CDR1 SGHAT and CDR2 FQNNGV come from the germline V gene. V lost 5 bases and J lost 2, with 13 bases in between. CDR3 sequence (DNA): TGTGCCAGCAGCGGGCACAGGGATCCCTACGAGCAGTACTTC. This translates into CASSGHRDPYEQYF.

The J gene is TRBJ2-5, the V gene TRBV5-1; 11 bases align to TRBD1. V shed 0 bases and J 4 bases; nucleotides not matched to a gene: 2. Germline V CDR1 and CDR2: SGHRS, YFSETQ. The CDR3 consists of 15 residues. CDR3 region: CASSLGTGGAETQYF. For the CDR3, the DNA is TGCGCCAGCAGCTTGGGGACAGGGGGCGCAGAGACCCAGTACTTC.

The chain joins TRBV2 to TRBJ2-7, with D maybe TRBD2 (6 bases). V lost 6 bases and J lost 7, with 19 bases in between. The CDR3 spans 14 residues. CDR1 is SNHLY, CDR2 FYNNEI, per germline. CDR3 protein: CASSANTLGGEQYF. DNA for the CDR3: TGTGCCAGCAGCGCCAATACGCTCGGGGGAGAGCAGTACTTC. Filled out from reference TRBV2 and TRBJ2-7, the complete variable domain reads EPEVTQTPSHQVTQMGQEVILRCVPISNHLYFYWYRQILGQKVEFLVSFYNNEISEKSEIFDDQFSVERPDGSNFTLKIRSTKLEDSAMYFCASSANTLGGEQYFGPGTRLTVT.

The gene calls are TRBV10-3 and TRBJ1-1; TRBD1 agrees at 11 bases. Germline values: CDR1 ENHRY, CDR2 SYGVKD. J was trimmed by 6 bases and V by 5 bases; bases with no gene match: 8. The CDR3 consists of 15 residues. The CDR3 bases are TGTGCCATCAGTCCCGGGACAGGGGGTACTTCTGAAGCTTTCTTT. Its translation is CAISPGTGGTSEAFF.

The chain carries TRBV5-4 and TRBJ1-2; TRBD1 aligns across 8 bases. The CDR3 extends over 14 amino acids. Germline CDR1 is SGHNT and CDR2 is YYREEE (reference sequence). Trimming took 4 bases from V and 4 from J; bases not matched to a gene: 6. The CDR3 DNA reads as TGTGCCAGCAGCCAGGGACAGGAACCCTATGGCTACACCTTC. Translation gives CASSQGQEPYGYTF.